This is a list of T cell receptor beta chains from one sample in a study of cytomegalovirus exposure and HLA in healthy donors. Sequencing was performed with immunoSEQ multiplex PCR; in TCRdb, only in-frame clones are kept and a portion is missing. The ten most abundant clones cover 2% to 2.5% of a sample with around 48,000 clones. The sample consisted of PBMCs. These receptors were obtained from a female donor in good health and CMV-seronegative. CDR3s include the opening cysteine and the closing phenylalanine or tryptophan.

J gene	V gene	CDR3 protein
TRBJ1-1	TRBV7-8	CASSPAPRGAMNTEAFF
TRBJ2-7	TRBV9	CASSASGTGPLDEQYF
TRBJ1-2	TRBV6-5	CASGEGPYGYTF
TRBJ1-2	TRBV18	CASSPVELYGYTF
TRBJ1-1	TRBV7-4	CASTDGQGDTEAFF
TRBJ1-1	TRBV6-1	CASSETAGTEAFF
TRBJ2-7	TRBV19	CASSPSGTSYEQYF
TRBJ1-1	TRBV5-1	CASSSTRMNTEAFF
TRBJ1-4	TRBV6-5	CASSFRTGGSEKLFF
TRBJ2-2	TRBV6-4	CASRLGYTGELFF
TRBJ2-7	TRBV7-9	CASSFLRSSYEQYF